The next 18 T cell receptor beta chains were all read from a single sample in a study of Ad26.COV2.S vaccination and SARS-CoV-2 variants. Documented treatment: around 19 received Ad26.COV2.S at low or high dose, single or two shots; several received placebo; per-sample allocation not given. Sampling occurred on day 63 after the first vaccine or placebo injection. The data were produced by immunoSEQ multiplex PCR, yet TCRdb's version contains in-frame clones alone and is incomplete. The repertoire holds approximately 300,000 clones, with around 84% as singletons. The sample here was peripheral blood, taken in a trial of Ad26.COV2.S vaccine versus placebo. Source of these receptors: a person aged 18-60 years who received the Ad26.COV2.S COVID-19 vaccine or a placebo.

This clone was recorded only once. V is TRBV19 and J is TRBJ1-1; TRBD1 might be the D (6 bases). Trimming removed 6 bases from V and 4 bases from J, with 15 bases in between. Germline assignment: CDR1 LNHDA and CDR2 SQIVND (reference sequence). This CDR3 is 14 amino acids long. DNA of the CDR3: TGTGCCAGTAGCCAGGACAGTCTGGGCACTGAAGCTTTCTTT. This gives the protein CASSQDSLGTEAFF.

The chain has TRBV30 and TRBJ2-5, with a tentative D call TRBD2 (6 bases). Germline V gene lookup returns CDR1 GTSNPN and CDR2 SVGIG (reference sequence). Trimming pared 1 base from V and 2 bases from J, leaving 11 bases between. The CDR3 spans 14 residues. The CDR3 is CAWSGRRGQETQYF. As DNA, the CDR3 is TGTGCCTGGAGTGGCCGGAGGGGACAAGAGACCCAGTACTTC. The whole variable domain, filled in from reference TRBV30 and TRBJ2-5, reads SQTIHQWPATLVQPVGSPLSLECTVEGTSNPNLYWYRQAAGRGLQLLFYSVGIGQISSEVPQNLSASRPQDRQFILSSKKLLLSDSGFYLCAWSGRRGQETQYFGPGTRLLVL.

This clone was seen a handful of times. Other DNA variants within this sample encode the same CDR3. This chain links TRBV5-1 with TRBJ2-5; D is unclear. Germline V lookup: CDR1 SGHRS, CDR2 YFSETQ. V shed 0 bases and J shed 5 bases, with 2 bases lying between them. The CDR3 has 11 amino acids. The CDR3 protein is CASSLDETQYF. Here the CDR3 DNA reads TGCGCCAGCAGCTTGGATGAGACCCAGTACTTC.

The V and J genes are TRBV30 and TRBJ1-1, with D unresolved. Germline V CDR1 and CDR2: GTSNPN, SVGIG (reference sequence). With 0 bases removed from V and 9 bases from J, the gap between germline ends came to 11 bases. The CDR3 consists of 12 residues. CDR3 DNA sequence: TGTGCCTGGAGTGTACGAGGTTTTAAAGCTTTCTTT. Its protein is CAWSVRGFKAFF.

The gene calls are TRBV24-1 and TRBJ2-2; D is undetermined. The CDR3 totals 13 residues. Germline V CDR1 and CDR2: KGHDR, SFDVKD. Trimming left V 3 bases short and J 10 bases short, with 11 bases between. In nucleotides, the CDR3 is TGTGCCACCAGTGATAACCTAGTAGCGGAGCTGTTTTTT. Translated: CATSDNLVAELFF.

The V call is TRBV5-1, the J call TRBJ1-2; D is ambiguous. Germline V CDR1 and CDR2: SGHRS, YFSETQ. The CDR3 runs to 14 residues. Trimming stripped 4 bases from V and 4 bases from J, with 14 bases between. This chain's CDR3 is CASSLGGNRYGYTF. CDR3 DNA: TGCGCCAGCAGCCTAGGAGGGAACCGCTATGGCTACACCTTC.

The rearrangement joins TRBV5-8 to TRBJ2-2, with 9 bases identical to TRBD1. Trimming cost V 4 bases and J 4 bases; bases outside gene matches: 5. This CDR3 contains 15 residues. The V gene's germline CDR1 is SGHTS and CDR2 YDEGEE. The CDR3 loop is CASSLGQGFTGELFF. As DNA, the CDR3 is TGTGCCAGCAGCCTGGGACAGGGTTTCACCGGGGAGCTGTTTTTT.

The chain employs TRBV3-1 (or the pseudogene TRBV3-2) and TRBJ2-2; possibly TRBD1 or TRBD2 for D (6 bases each). The germline V gene has CDR1 LGHDT and CDR2 YNNKEL (reference sequence). Trimming removed 7 bases from V and 11 bases from J, with 20 bases in between. The CDR3 loop spans 14 amino acids. CDR3 sequence: CASTRGKGGAELFF. CDR3 coding DNA: TGTGCCAGCACACGAGGGAAGGGGGGCGCCGAGCTGTTTTTT.

This chain connects TRBV7-2 to TRBJ2-5; 7 bases fit TRBD2. Germline CDR1 is SGHTA and CDR2 is FQGNSA. J gave up 7 bases and V 5 bases, and 7 bases lay outside the gene matches. The CDR3 loop spans 13 amino acids. For the CDR3, the DNA is TGTGCCAGCAGCCCCCGACTAGCTGGGACCCAGTACTTC. It codes for CASSPRLAGTQYF.

This chain links TRBV9 with TRBJ2-3; tentatively, D is TRBD2 (7 bases). This CDR3 is 13 amino acids long. Germline V CDR1 and CDR2: SGDLS, YYNGEE. Trimming left V 7 bases short and J 4 bases short, with 13 bases between. Written as DNA, the CDR3 is TGTGCCAGCGGGGGGGCATTTCCAGATACGCAGTATTTT. It encodes CASGGAFPDTQYF.

V usage is TRBV6-5 and J usage is TRBJ1-2; D remains ambiguous. Trimming stripped 0 bases from V and 4 bases from J, with 12 bases between. This CDR3 region has 15 residues. CDR1 MNHEY and CDR2 SVGAGI come from the germline V gene. The CDR3 loop is CASSYSDRLSYGYTF. In DNA form, the CDR3 reads TGTGCCAGCAGTTACTCGGACCGACTTTCCTATGGCTACACCTTC.

The gene calls are TRBV5-1 and TRBJ2-2, with unresolved D. V was pared by 1 base and J by 7 bases, with 14 bases between. The CDR3 totals 15 residues. Per the germline V gene, CDR1 is SGHRS and CDR2 is YFSETQ. CDR3 DNA: TGCGCCAGCAGCTTGAAACCTATCGGTGTCGGGGAGCTGTTTTTT. As protein: CASSLKPIGVGELFF.

This chain connects TRBV10-3 to TRBJ1-5, with a tentative D call TRBD1 (6 bases). Deletions cut 3 bases from V and 0 bases from J, with 18 bases between. This CDR3 region has 18 residues. The germline V gene has CDR1 ENHRY and CDR2 SYGVKD. CDR3 region: CAISEELWTVNSNQPQHF. For the CDR3, the DNA is TGTGCCATCAGTGAAGAGCTGTGGACAGTCAATAGCAATCAGCCCCAGCATTTT.

This chain joins TRBV5-5 and TRBJ2-2; D may match TRBD1 or TRBD2 (6 bases each). The CDR3 sequence is 16 residues long. The V gene's germline CDR1 is SGHKS and CDR2 YYEKEE (reference sequence). Trimming removed 4 bases from V and 4 bases from J, with 17 bases in between. The CDR3 reads CASSAQWGATTGELFF. CDR3 nucleotides: TGTGCCAGCAGCGCACAATGGGGGGCTACCACCGGGGAGCTGTTTTTT. Supplemented by reference TRBV5-5 and TRBJ2-2, the full variable domain reads DAGVTQSPTHLIKTRGQQVTLRCSPISGHKSVSWYQQVLGQGPQFIFQYYEKEERGRGNFPDRFSARQFPNYSSELNVNALLLGDSALYLCASSAQWGATTGELFFGEGSRLTVL.

This clone was found a few times. The chain recombines TRBV30 with TRBJ1-1, with unresolved D. Looked up from germline, CDR1 is GTSNPN and CDR2 is SVGIG (reference sequence). This CDR3 is built from 13 residues. The V and J ends lost 3 bases and 0 bases respectively, with 8 bases between them. CDR3 in DNA: TGTGCCTGGAGCTACAGATTGAACACTGAAGCTTTCTTT. This sequence encodes CAWSYRLNTEAFF.

The chain uses TRBV5-8 and TRBJ1-2; D remains unclear. This CDR3 is 12 amino acids long. Per germline, CDR1 SGHTS and CDR2 YDEGEE. V gave up 7 bases and J gave up 8 bases, with 15 bases separating them. Written as DNA, the CDR3 is TGTGCCAGCCTTTGGAGCCATGGAGGCTACACCTTC. It translates to CASLWSHGGYTF. Supplemented by reference TRBV5-8 and TRBJ1-2, the full variable domain reads EAGVTQSPTHLIKTRGQQATLRCSPISGHTSVYWYQQALGLGLQFLLWYDEGEERNRGNFPPRFSGRQFPNYSSELNVNALELEDSALYLCASLWSHGGYTFGSGTRLTVV.

The rearrangement uses TRBV2 and TRBJ1-2, with D perhaps TRBD1 (5 bases). The V gene lost 4 bases and the J gene lost 3 bases, with 9 bases spanning the gap. Germline CDR1 reads SNHLY; CDR2 reads FYNNEI. The CDR3 has 13 amino acids. CDR3 amino acids: CASSVLGDYGYTF. CDR3 coding DNA: TGTGCCAGCAGTGTATTGGGGGACTATGGCTACACCTTC.

This chain connects TRBV7-2 to TRBJ2-3; perhaps D is TRBD1 or TRBD2 (5 bases each). Per the germline V gene, CDR1 is SGHTA and CDR2 is FQGNSA. V was cut by 3 bases and J by 0 bases, with 16 bases left in between. This CDR3 is 17 amino acids long. The CDR3 spells CASSFPPGSGSTDTQYF. DNA of the CDR3: TGTGCCAGCAGCTTCCCCCCAGGGAGTGGGAGCACAGATACGCAGTATTTT.